This T cell receptor (beta chain) is from a study of T-cell reconstitution after alpha-beta-depleted transplantation in children. TCRbeta library preparation incorporated unique molecular identifiers. A single record per CDR3 protein comes from TCRdb applying MiXCR to the PCR reads. The sample includes some 600,000 distinct CDR3 sequences, about 15% seen only once; the top ten take approximately 1%. CDR1 ENHRY and CDR2 SYGVKD come from the germline V gene. The CDR3 spans 12 residues. This chain joins TRBV10-3 and TRBJ2-2; maybe TRBD2 (5 bases). The TCR comes from a human donor who donated a stem cell graft to a child with acute myeloid leukemia. Material: PBMCs from the stem cell graft donor, obtained from the stem cell graft. CDR3: CGAGPGTGELFF. The CDR3 DNA sequence: TGTGGCGCGGGCCCCGGCACCGGGGAGCTGTTTTTT.